Listed below are T cell receptor beta chains from one sample, sequenced in a study of T cells after yellow fever vaccination. TCRdb called the 5' RACE reads again in MiXCR, with one record for every CDR3 protein. The table includes some 350,000 distinct CDR3 sequences, 3% to 4.5% detected once. The starting material was PBMCs, obtained 5 days after the yellow fever booster vaccination. These receptors came from a man younger than 30 who received the YFV17D yellow fever vaccine. Both conserved end residues are part of each CDR3. Fields, in order: V gene, D gene, J gene, CDR3 length, clone size, CDR3 protein, CDR3 DNA. D genes are given only for firm matches. Clone size is stated in some rows and not others, as once, few, many or a class when expanded.

V: TRBV7-6; D: NA; J: TRBJ2-2; length: 15; size: few; CDR3: CASSRKAATTGELFF; DNA: TGTGCCAGCAGCCGGAAGGCGGCGACCACCGGGGAGCTGTTTTTT
V: TRBV7-2; D: TRBD1; J: TRBJ2-2; length: 15; size: many; CDR3: CASSSQTGMAGELFF; DNA: TGTGCCAGCAGCTCCCAGACAGGGATGGCGGGGGAGCTGTTTTTT
V: TRBV10-3; D: NA; J: TRBJ1-1; length: 16; size: NA; CDR3: CAISEGAGGMNTEAFF; DNA: TGTGCCATCAGTGAAGGGGCAGGAGGCATGAACACTGAAGCTTTCTTT
V: TRBV6-6; D: NA; J: TRBJ1-2; length: 14; size: few; CDR3: CASSYPRGAYGYTF; DNA: TGTGCCAGCAGTTACCCCAGGGGTGCCTATGGCTACACCTTC
V: TRBV6-1; D: NA; J: TRBJ2-7; length: 13; size: many; CDR3: CASSEQTIYEQYF; DNA: TGTGCCAGCAGTGAACAGACAATCTACGAGCAGTACTTC
V: TRBV5-1; D: TRBD2; J: TRBJ2-5; length: 18; size: NA; CDR3: CASSLLGTSGGPQETQYF; DNA: TGCGCCAGCAGCTTGTTGGGCACTAGCGGGGGACCCCAGGAGACCCAGTACTTC
V: TRBV4-3; D: NA; J: TRBJ1-3; length: 14; size: NA; CDR3: CASSQDSYGNTIYF; DNA: TGCGCCAGCAGCCAAGACAGCTATGGAAACACCATATATTTT
V: TRBV7-6; D: TRBD2; J: TRBJ2-1; length: 17; size: many; CDR3: CASSFLPVFSGDNEQFF; DNA: TGTGCCAGCAGCTTCCTTCCCGTCTTTAGCGGGGACAATGAGCAGTTCTTC
V: TRBV30; D: TRBD2; J: TRBJ2-2; length: 18; size: many; CDR3: CAWSVYRSGVGNTGELFF; DNA: TGTGCCTGGAGTGTATACAGGAGCGGGGTAGGGAACACCGGGGAGCTGTTTTTT
V: TRBV6-6; D: NA; J: TRBJ1-1; length: 11; size: few; CDR3: CATDRNTEAFF; DNA: TGTGCCACGGACAGAAACACTGAAGCTTTCTTT
V: TRBV7-3; D: NA; J: TRBJ2-1; length: 18; size: NA; CDR3: CASSLLQPAPSSYNEQFF; DNA: TGTGCCAGCAGCCTTCTCCAGCCAGCACCGAGCTCCTACAATGAGCAGTTCTTC
V: TRBV20-1; D: NA; J: TRBJ2-3; length: 14; size: NA; CDR3: CSARILKSTDTQYF; DNA: TGCAGTGCTAGGATCCTAAAAAGCACAGATACGCAGTATTTT
V: TRBV20-1; D: NA; J: TRBJ1-2; length: 15; size: NA; CDR3: CSAISYRAHNYGYTF; DNA: TGCAGTGCGATAAGCTACAGGGCTCATAACTATGGCTACACCTTC
V: TRBV19; D: NA; J: TRBJ1-1; length: 15; size: NA; CDR3: CASSTRQARNTEAFF; DNA: TGTGCCAGTAGTACCCGACAGGCAAGGAACACTGAAGCTTTCTTT
V: TRBV12-3/TRBV12-4; D: NA; J: TRBJ2-1; length: 14; size: NA; CDR3: CASSLGFPGIEQFF; DNA: TGTGCCAGCAGTTTAGGGTTCCCAGGAATTGAGCAGTTCTTC
V: TRBV12-3/TRBV12-4; D: NA; J: TRBJ2-2; length: 14; size: few; CDR3: CASSFDGRGRYWFF; DNA: TGTGCCAGCAGCTTCGACGGACGGGGACGTTATTGGTTTTTT
V: TRBV6-6; D: TRBD2; J: TRBJ2-3; length: 17; size: NA; CDR3: CASSPEGLVGFADTQYF; DNA: TGTGCCAGCAGTCCGGAAGGACTAGTGGGGTTTGCAGATACGCAGTATTTT
V: TRBV5-1; D: TRBD1; J: TRBJ2-7; length: 14; size: many; CDR3: CASSFRTGGSEQYF; DNA: TGCGCCAGCAGCTTTAGGACAGGGGGCAGCGAGCAGTACTTC
V: TRBV18; D: TRBD2; J: TRBJ2-3; length: 16; size: many; CDR3: CASSPRLAGNTDTQYF; DNA: TGTGCCAGCTCACCTAGACTAGCGGGGAACACAGATACGCAGTATTTT
V: TRBV6-5; D: NA; J: TRBJ2-1; length: 14; size: few; CDR3: CASSYSTGPNEQFF; DNA: TGTGCCAGCAGTTACTCAACAGGTCCCAATGAGCAGTTCTTC
V: TRBV12-3/TRBV12-4; D: TRBD1; J: TRBJ2-2; length: 17; size: NA; CDR3: CASSFPIQGENTGELFF; DNA: TGTGCCAGCAGTTTCCCTATCCAGGGGGAGAACACCGGGGAGCTGTTTTTT
V: TRBV5-1; D: TRBD1; J: TRBJ2-7; length: 15; size: few; CDR3: CASSQLGQGAYEQYF; DNA: TGCGCCAGCAGCCAGCTGGGACAGGGGGCCTACGAGCAGTACTTC
V: TRBV5-1; D: TRBD1; J: TRBJ2-6; length: 16; size: few; CDR3: CASSMDRGSGANVLTF; DNA: TGCGCCAGCAGCATGGACAGGGGTTCTGGGGCCAACGTCCTGACTTTC
V: TRBV20-1; D: TRBD2; J: TRBJ2-3; length: 15; size: many; CDR3: CSMRLAGGGTDTQYF; DNA: TGCAGCATGAGACTAGCGGGGGGGGGCACAGATACGCAGTATTTT
V: TRBV9; D: TRBD1; J: TRBJ1-6; length: 14; size: many; CDR3: CASGKGGSNSPLHF; DNA: TGTGCCAGCGGAAAAGGGGGCAGTAATTCACCCCTCCACTTT
V: TRBV7-6; D: TRBD1; J: TRBJ2-3; length: 17; size: many; CDR3: CASSLERTGGSLDTQYF; DNA: TGTGCCAGCAGCTTAGAGAGGACAGGGGGTTCTTTAGATACGCAGTATTTT
V: TRBV27; D: TRBD2; J: TRBJ2-1; length: 13; size: NA; CDR3: CASGLEYYNEQFF; DNA: TGTGCCAGCGGACTAGAGTACTACAATGAGCAGTTCTTC
V: TRBV27; D: NA; J: TRBJ2-3; length: 14; size: NA; CDR3: CASSLSDVGDTQYF; DNA: TGTGCCAGCAGTTTATCAGACGTGGGGGATACGCAGTATTTT
V: TRBV20-1; D: TRBD1; J: TRBJ1-2; length: 15; size: few; CDR3: CSARGTGGSTYGYTF; DNA: TGCAGTGCTAGGGGGACAGGCGGCTCCACCTATGGCTACACCTTC
V: TRBV4-3; D: NA; J: TRBJ1-4; length: 16; size: few; CDR3: CASSQDLTATNEKLFF; DNA: TGCGCCAGCAGCCAAGATCTGACTGCAACTAATGAAAAACTGTTTTTT
V: TRBV4-2; D: TRBD2; J: TRBJ2-2; length: 16; size: NA; CDR3: CASSHIAGGDTGELFF; DNA: TGTGCCAGCAGCCATATAGCGGGGGGTGACACCGGGGAGCTGTTTTTT
V: TRBV24-1; D: NA; J: TRBJ2-1; length: 13; size: NA; CDR3: CATSHRSGNEQFF; DNA: TGTGCCACCAGTCATCGGTCGGGCAATGAGCAGTTCTTC
V: TRBV5-1; D: NA; J: TRBJ2-3; length: 14; size: few; CDR3: CASSSPGSDYTQYF; DNA: TGCGCCAGCAGCTCTCCCGGGAGCGACTATACGCAGTATTTT
V: TRBV4-3; D: NA; J: TRBJ2-3; length: 13; size: few; CDR3: CASSQEDYHTQYF; DNA: TGCGCCAGCAGCCAAGAAGACTACCATACGCAGTATTTT
V: TRBV21-1; D: NA; J: TRBJ2-2; length: 18; size: NA; CDR3: CASSKEFFGILRAGELFF; DNA: TGTGCCAGCAGCAAAGAGTTCTTTGGGATTCTAAGGGCCGGGGAGCTGTTTTTT
V: TRBV7-2; D: NA; J: TRBJ1-2; length: 15; size: many; CDR3: CASSLELAREVGYTF; DNA: TGTGCCAGCAGCTTAGAGTTGGCCAGGGAAGTTGGCTACACCTTC
V: TRBV5-1; D: NA; J: TRBJ1-1; length: 16; size: NA; CDR3: CASSLVWGRMNTEAFF; DNA: TGCGCCAGCAGCTTGGTCTGGGGACGGATGAACACTGAAGCTTTCTTT
V: TRBV11-2; D: TRBD1; J: TRBJ1-6; length: 16; size: NA; CDR3: CASSLGGQGFSDSLHF; DNA: TGTGCCAGCAGCTTAGGGGGACAGGGGTTCTCGGATTCCCTCCACTTT
V: TRBV12-3/TRBV12-4; D: NA; J: TRBJ2-6; length: 13; size: few; CDR3: CASRNIEANVLTF; DNA: TGTGCCAGCAGGAACATAGAGGCCAACGTCCTGACTTTC
V: TRBV7-2; D: NA; J: TRBJ1-2; length: 14; size: few; CDR3: CASTGGSTNYGYTF; DNA: TGTGCCAGCACCGGCGGGTCGACAAACTATGGCTACACCTTC
V: TRBV20-1; D: NA; J: TRBJ2-5; length: 12; size: NA; CDR3: CSARVYQETQYF; DNA: TGCAGTGCTAGGGTGTACCAAGAGACCCAGTACTTC
V: TRBV4-3; D: NA; J: TRBJ2-3; length: 13; size: NA; CDR3: CASSQEDGNTQYF; DNA: TGCGCCAGCAGCCAGGAGGACGGAAATACGCAGTATTTT
V: TRBV5-6; D: NA; J: TRBJ1-2; length: 14; size: many; CDR3: CASSLAGGQPGYTF; DNA: TGTGCCAGCAGCTTGGCCGGGGGACAACCCGGCTACACCTTC
V: TRBV29-1; D: NA; J: TRBJ1-1; length: 13; size: many; CDR3: CSASGRQNTEAFF; DNA: TGCAGCGCCTCAGGACGGCAGAACACTGAAGCTTTCTTT
V: TRBV19; D: NA; J: TRBJ1-5; length: 15; size: few; CDR3: CASSIRSDSNQPQHF; DNA: TGTGCCAGTAGTATCCGGTCGGACAGCAATCAGCCCCAGCATTTT